Presented here are 15 T cell receptor beta chains from one specimen sequenced in a study of T-cell memory formation after mild COVID-19. In TCRdb, the 5' RACE reads were re-called with MiXCR into one record per CDR3 protein. The profile shows 450,000 or so distinct CDR3 sequences, about 23% of them singletons. Specimen: PBMCs or a T cell subset sorted from them (not recorded which). Source of these receptors: an adult woman who had mild COVID-19 (a few samples of this study predate the infection). Cell type and time point are not known.

In this sample, this clonotype turned up a few times. The chain uses TRBV7-3 and TRBJ2-7, with D hard to call. Germline V CDR1 and CDR2: SGHTA, FQGTGA. This CDR3 is 13 amino acids long. V was shortened by 4 bases and J by 6 bases, with 13 bases between the two germline ends. In DNA, the CDR3 is TGTGCCAGCAGCTCCCTAAGGAGCAGCGAGCAGTACTTC. Amino acid sequence: CASSSLRSSEQYF.

The rearrangement links TRBV7-6 to TRBJ2-2; either TRBD1 or TRBD2 may supply D (5 bases each). Trimming pared 0 bases from V and 8 bases from J, leaving 10 bases between. Germline CDR1 reads SGHVS; CDR2 reads FNYEAQ. CDR3 length: 14 residues. This chain's CDR3 is CASSLAGDPGELFF. CDR3 coding DNA: TGTGCCAGCAGCTTAGCGGGGGACCCGGGGGAGCTGTTTTTT.

Only a few counts were recorded for this clonotype. The genes are TRBV19 and TRBJ2-2; no reliable D call. The CDR3 loop spans 15 amino acids. Germline V gene data show CDR1 as LNHDA and CDR2 as SQIVND (reference sequence). Deletions cut 6 bases from V and 4 bases from J, with 15 bases between. The DNA for the CDR3 is TGTGCCAGTAGGGCGGAGCTAATCGGCACCGGGGAGCTGTTTTTT. Residues: CASRAELIGTGELFF.

This clonotype was observed a few times. This sequence joins TRBV6-2 or TRBV6-3 and TRBJ2-6; D is unresolved. There are 17 residues in the CDR3. Trimming cost V 2 bases and J 0 bases, with 11 bases left between them. Germline CDR1 is MNHEY and CDR2 is SVGEGT. CDR3 amino acids: CASSYTSPDSGANVLTF. In DNA, the CDR3 is TGTGCCAGCAGTTACACGAGTCCTGACTCTGGGGCCAACGTCCTGACTTTC.

This clonotype was observed at least ten times. The J gene is TRBJ2-1, the V gene TRBV7-9; no clear D. The CDR3 is 12 residues long. The V end was cut by 2 bases, the J end by 8 bases, with 7 bases between. Looked up from germline, CDR1 is SEHNR and CDR2 is FQNEAQ (reference sequence). The CDR3: CASSLTSHEQFF. The CDR3, as DNA: TGTGCCAGCAGCTTAACGTCTCATGAGCAGTTCTTC.

This chain links TRBV7-9 with TRBJ1-5, with TRBD1 identical over 9 bases. The germline V gene encodes CDR1 SEHNR and CDR2 FQNEAQ (reference sequence). After removal of 5 bases from V and 9 bases from J, the junction contained 11 bases not matched to a gene. This CDR3 is 15 amino acids long. The CDR3 loop reads CASSGPGQGIGPQHF. CDR3 DNA: TGTGCCAGCAGCGGTCCAGGACAGGGGATCGGGCCCCAGCATTTT.

Written as DNA, the CDR3 is TGCAGCGTTGAAGGGCTAGCGGGCGCCTCCTACGAGCAGTACTTC. Translating it yields CSVEGLAGASYEQYF. The chain is built from TRBV29-1 and TRBJ2-7; 8 bases are a match to TRBD2. The CDR3 length is 15 residues. Germline CDR1 and CDR2: SQVTM and ANQGSEA. V was pared by 1 base and J by 0 bases, with 5 bases of the junction left unmatched.

The chain carries TRBV2 and TRBJ2-1, with 11 bases that match TRBD2. Germline V gene sequence: CDR1 SNHLY, CDR2 FYNNEI. V trimming: 4 bases; J trimming: 7 bases; junction bases outside the gene matches: 6. This CDR3 comprises 15 residues. CDR3 nucleotide sequence: TGTGCCAGCAGTGCCGTCGCTAGCGGGAGGAATGAGCAGTTCTTC. Translating gives CASSAVASGRNEQFF.

The chain has TRBV7-2 and TRBJ1-1; possible D gene TRBD1, 5 bases. The V gene lost 5 bases and the J gene lost 7 bases, with 17 bases spanning the gap. The germline V gene has CDR1 SGHTA and CDR2 FQGNSA. This CDR3 is 14 amino acids long. The CDR3 region is CASSIPPQQDEAFF. CDR3 sequence (DNA): TGTGCCAGCAGCATCCCCCCCCAACAGGATGAAGCTTTCTTT.

V is TRBV20-1 and J is TRBJ1-1; D call uncertain. This CDR3 region has 8 residues. Germline values: CDR1 DFQATT, CDR2 SNEGSKA (reference sequence). The germline V and J ends were trimmed by 7 bases and 10 bases, with 7 bases remaining between them. CDR3 loop: CSVGSAFF. The CDR3 DNA sequence: TGCAGTGTTGGGTCAGCTTTCTTT.

This chain uses TRBV5-4 with TRBJ2-7; D remains ambiguous. The V end lost 0 bases, the J end lost 2 bases, and 12 bases lay between the germline ends. This CDR3 region has 15 residues. CDR1 is SGHNT, CDR2 YYREEE, per germline (reference sequence). CDR3 amino acids: CASSLEVTGPYEQYF. The CDR3, as DNA: TGTGCCAGCAGCTTGGAGGTGACGGGTCCCTACGAGCAGTACTTC. The variable domain in full, completed from reference TRBV5-4 and TRBJ2-7, reads ETGVTQSPTHLIKTRGQQVTLRCSSQSGHNTVSWYQQALGQGPQFIFQYYREEENGRGNFPPRFSGLQFPNYSSELNVNALELDDSALYLCASSLEVTGPYEQYFGPGTRLTVT.

The V gene is TRBV6-5, the J gene TRBJ1-1, with 9 nucleotides matching TRBD1. Germline trimming cut 6 bases from V and 6 bases from J; bases unmatched to any gene: 2. The CDR3 runs to 12 residues. Germline CDR1 is MNHEY and CDR2 is SVGAGI. The DNA of the CDR3 is TGTGCCAGCAGACAGGGGGCAGCTGAAGCTTTCTTT. It encodes CASRQGAAEAFF.

This clonotype was recorded many times. V gene TRBV5-1 combines with J gene TRBJ2-4; possibly TRBD1 or TRBD2 for D (5 bases each). The CDR3 length is 15 residues. V dropped 4 bases and J dropped 7 bases, with 18 bases sitting between them. CDR1 and CDR2 (germline): SGHRS, YFSETQ. CDR3 coding DNA: TGCGCCAGCAGCGAAGGACATATCAGGGAGAACATTCAGTACTTC. It is translated as CASSEGHIRENIQYF.

This clonotype has a count of ten or more. The chain combines TRBV5-1 with TRBJ2-5, with 9 bases matching TRBD1. Germline-derived CDR1 and CDR2 are SGHRS and YFSETQ. The CDR3 is 15 amino acids. The V and J ends lost 3 bases and 6 bases, in that order; junction bases with no gene match: 9. The chain's CDR3 is CASSWRDRVDKTQYF. CDR3 in DNA: TGCGCCAGCAGCTGGCGGGACAGGGTCGACAAGACCCAGTACTTC. Variable domain in full (rest from reference TRBV5-1 and TRBJ2-5): KAGVTQTPRYLIKTRGQQVTLSCSPISGHRSVSWYQQTPGQGLQFLFEYFSETQRNKGNFPGRFSGRQFSNSRSEMNVSTLELGDSALYLCASSWRDRVDKTQYFGPGTRLLVL.

This clonotype was observed a few times. This rearrangement joins TRBV6-2 or TRBV6-3 to TRBJ2-7; D possibly corresponds to TRBD2 (6 bases). Germline CDR1 and CDR2: MNHEY and SVGEGT. The CDR3 spans 14 residues. Trimming removed 2 bases at V and 3 bases at J, with 11 bases between. CDR3 residues: CASSYGLANYEQYF. The CDR3 nucleotides are TGTGCCAGCAGTTACGGGCTAGCGAACTACGAGCAGTACTTC.